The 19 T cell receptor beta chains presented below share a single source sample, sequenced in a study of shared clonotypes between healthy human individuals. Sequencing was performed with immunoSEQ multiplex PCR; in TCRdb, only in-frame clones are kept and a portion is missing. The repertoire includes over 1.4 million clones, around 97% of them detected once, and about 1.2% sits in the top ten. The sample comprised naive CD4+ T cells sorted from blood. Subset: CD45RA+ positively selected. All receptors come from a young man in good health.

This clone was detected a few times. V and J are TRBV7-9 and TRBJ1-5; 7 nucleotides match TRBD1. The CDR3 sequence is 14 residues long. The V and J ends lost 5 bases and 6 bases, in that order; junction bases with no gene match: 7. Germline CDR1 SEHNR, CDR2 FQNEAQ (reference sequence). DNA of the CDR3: TGTGCCAGCAGCCCGGAGACAGGGAGTCAGCCCCAGCATTTT. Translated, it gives CASSPETGSQPQHF.

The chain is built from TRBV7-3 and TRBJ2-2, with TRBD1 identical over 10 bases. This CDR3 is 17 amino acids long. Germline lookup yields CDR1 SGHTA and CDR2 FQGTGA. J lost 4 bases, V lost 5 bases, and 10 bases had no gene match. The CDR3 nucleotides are TGTGCCAGCAGCGCGTACACCGGGACAGGGGTCACCGGGGAGCTGTTTTTT. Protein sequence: CASSAYTGTGVTGELFF.

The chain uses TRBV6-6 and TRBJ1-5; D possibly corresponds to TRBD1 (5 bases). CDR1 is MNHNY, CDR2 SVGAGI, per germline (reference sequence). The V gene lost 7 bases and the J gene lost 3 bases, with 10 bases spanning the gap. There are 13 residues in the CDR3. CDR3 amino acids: CASTGGFNQPQHF. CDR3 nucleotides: TGTGCCAGCACGGGGGGATTCAATCAGCCCCAGCATTTT.

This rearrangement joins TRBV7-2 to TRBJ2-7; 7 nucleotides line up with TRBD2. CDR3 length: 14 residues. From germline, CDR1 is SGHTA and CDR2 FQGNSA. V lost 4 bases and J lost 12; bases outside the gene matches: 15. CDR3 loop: CASSSRGPGGVGYF. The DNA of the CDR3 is TGTGCCAGCAGCTCACGGGGTCCGGGGGGAGTTGGGTACTTC.

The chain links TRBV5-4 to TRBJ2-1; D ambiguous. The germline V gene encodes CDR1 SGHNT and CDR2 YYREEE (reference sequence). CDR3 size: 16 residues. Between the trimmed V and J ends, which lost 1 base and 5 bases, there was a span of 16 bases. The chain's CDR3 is CASSLLGWGNDNEQFF. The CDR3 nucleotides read TGTGCCAGCAGCTTGCTTGGGTGGGGTAATGACAATGAGCAGTTCTTC. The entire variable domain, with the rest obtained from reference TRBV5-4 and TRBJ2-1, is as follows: ETGVTQSPTHLIKTRGQQVTLRCSSQSGHNTVSWYQQALGQGPQFIFQYYREEENGRGNFPPRFSGLQFPNYSSELNVNALELDDSALYLCASSLLGWGNDNEQFFGPGTRLTVL.

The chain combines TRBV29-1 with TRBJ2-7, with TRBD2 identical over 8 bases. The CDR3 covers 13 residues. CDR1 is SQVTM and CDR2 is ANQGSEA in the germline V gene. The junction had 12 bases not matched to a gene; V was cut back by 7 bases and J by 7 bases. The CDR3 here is CSGGTAAGGEQYF. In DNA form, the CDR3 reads TGCAGCGGTGGGACTGCCGCGGGGGGAGAGCAGTACTTC.

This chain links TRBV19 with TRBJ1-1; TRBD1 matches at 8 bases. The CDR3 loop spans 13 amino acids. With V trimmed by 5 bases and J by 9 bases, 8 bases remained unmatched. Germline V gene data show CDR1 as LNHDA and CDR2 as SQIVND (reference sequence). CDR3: CASSQGARIQAFF. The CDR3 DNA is TGTGCCAGTAGTCAGGGGGCGCGGATTCAAGCTTTCTTT. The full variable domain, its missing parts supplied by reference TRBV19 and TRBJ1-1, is DGGITQSPKYLFRKEGQNVTLSCEQNLNHDAMYWYRQDPGQGLRLIYYSQIVNDFQKGDIAEGYSVSREKKESFPLTVTSAQKNPTAFYLCASSQGARIQAFFGQGTRLTVV.

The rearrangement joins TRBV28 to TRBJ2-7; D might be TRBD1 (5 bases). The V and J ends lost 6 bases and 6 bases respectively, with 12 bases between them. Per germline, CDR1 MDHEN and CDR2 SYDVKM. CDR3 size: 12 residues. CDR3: CASSTTVFEQYF. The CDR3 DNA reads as TGTGCCAGCAGCACGACAGTTTTCGAGCAGTACTTC.

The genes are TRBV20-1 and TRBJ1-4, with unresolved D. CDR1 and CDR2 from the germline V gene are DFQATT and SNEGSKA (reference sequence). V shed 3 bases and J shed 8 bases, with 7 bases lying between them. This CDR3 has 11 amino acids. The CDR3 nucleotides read TGCAGTGCTAGGTCCAGCGAAAAACTGTTTTTT. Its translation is CSARSSEKLFF.

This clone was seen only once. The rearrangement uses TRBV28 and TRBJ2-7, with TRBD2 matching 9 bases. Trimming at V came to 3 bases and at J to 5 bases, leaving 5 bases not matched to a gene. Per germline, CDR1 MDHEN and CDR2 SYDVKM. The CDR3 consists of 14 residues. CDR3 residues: CASSFLAGSHEQYF. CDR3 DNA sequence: TGTGCCAGCAGTTTCCTAGCGGGATCACACGAGCAGTACTTC.

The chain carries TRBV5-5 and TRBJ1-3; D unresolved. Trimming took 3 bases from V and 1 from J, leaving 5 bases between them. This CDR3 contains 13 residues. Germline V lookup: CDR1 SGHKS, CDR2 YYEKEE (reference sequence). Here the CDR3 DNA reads TGTGCCAGCAGCTATAATTCTGGAAACACCATATATTTT. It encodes CASSYNSGNTIYF.

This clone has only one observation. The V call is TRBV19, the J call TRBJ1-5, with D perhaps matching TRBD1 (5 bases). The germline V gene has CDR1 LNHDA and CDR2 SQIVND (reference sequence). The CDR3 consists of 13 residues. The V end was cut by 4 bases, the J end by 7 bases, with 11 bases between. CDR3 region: CASSNRWGQPQHF. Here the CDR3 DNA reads TGTGCCAGTAGTAACCGCTGGGGCCAGCCCCAGCATTTT.

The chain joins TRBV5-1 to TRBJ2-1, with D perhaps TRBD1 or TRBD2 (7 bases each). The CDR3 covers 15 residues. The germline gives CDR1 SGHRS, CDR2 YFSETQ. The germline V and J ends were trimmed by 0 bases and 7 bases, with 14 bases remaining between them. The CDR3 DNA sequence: TGCGCCAGCAGCTTGGAACCTCAGGGGGGGAATGAGCAGTTCTTC. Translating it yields CASSLEPQGGNEQFF.

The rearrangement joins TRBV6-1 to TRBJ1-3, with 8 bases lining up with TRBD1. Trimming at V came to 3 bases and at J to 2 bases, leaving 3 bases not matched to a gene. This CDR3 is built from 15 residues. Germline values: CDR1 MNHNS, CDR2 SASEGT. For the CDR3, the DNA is TGTGCCAGCAGTGACTGGACAGGGCCTGGAAACACCATATATTTT. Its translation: CASSDWTGPGNTIYF.

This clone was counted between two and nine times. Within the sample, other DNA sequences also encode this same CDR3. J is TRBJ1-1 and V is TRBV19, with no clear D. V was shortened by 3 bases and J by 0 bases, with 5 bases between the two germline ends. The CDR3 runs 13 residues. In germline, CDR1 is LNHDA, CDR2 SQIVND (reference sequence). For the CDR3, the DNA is TGTGCCAGTAGTATTTCCGTGAACACTGAAGCTTTCTTT. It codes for CASSISVNTEAFF.

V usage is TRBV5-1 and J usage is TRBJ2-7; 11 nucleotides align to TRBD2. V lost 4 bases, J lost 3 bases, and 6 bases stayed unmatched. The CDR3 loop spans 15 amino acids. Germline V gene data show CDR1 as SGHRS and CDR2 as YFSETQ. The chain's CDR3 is CASSRDGLAGYEQYF. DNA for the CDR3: TGCGCCAGCAGCCGTGACGGACTAGCGGGCTACGAGCAGTACTTC.

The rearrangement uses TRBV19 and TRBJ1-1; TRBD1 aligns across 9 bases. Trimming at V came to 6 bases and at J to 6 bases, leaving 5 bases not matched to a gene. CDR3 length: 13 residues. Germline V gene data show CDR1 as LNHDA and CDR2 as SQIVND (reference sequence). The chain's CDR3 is CASSATGGSEAFF. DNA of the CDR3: TGTGCCAGTAGCGCCACAGGGGGCTCTGAAGCTTTCTTT.

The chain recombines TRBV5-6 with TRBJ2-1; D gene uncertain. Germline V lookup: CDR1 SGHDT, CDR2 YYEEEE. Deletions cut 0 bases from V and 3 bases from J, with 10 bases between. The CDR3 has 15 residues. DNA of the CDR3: TGTGCCAGCAGCTTGGTTCGGCAGCTCTACAATGAGCAGTTCTTC. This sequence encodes CASSLVRQLYNEQFF.

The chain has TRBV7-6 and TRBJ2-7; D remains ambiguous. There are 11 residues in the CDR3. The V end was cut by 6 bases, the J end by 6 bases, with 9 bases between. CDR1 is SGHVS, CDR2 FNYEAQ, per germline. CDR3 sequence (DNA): TGTGCCAGCAGTTTCGGCTTCGAGCAGTACTTC. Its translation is CASSFGFEQYF.